One sample yielded the 8 T cell receptor beta chains listed below, sequenced in a study of naive and memory T cell subsets. Both TRBC1 and TRBC2 were covered by a beta constant-region primer of two equimolar oligonucleotides. The ligated cDNA underwent four PCR rounds using SP2 and nested alpha and beta constant-region primers. Each CDR3 protein is one row after TCRdb ran MiXCR on the UMI-ligation and nested PCR reads. Found here are 25,000 to 40,000 distinct CDR3 sequences, about 18% of them singletons; the top ten hold 3.4%. The sample taken for sequencing was effector memory CD4+ T cells from blood. The subset denotes: effector memory, CD45RA- CD27-. Source of these receptors: a human donor in good health.

The chain combines TRBV12-3 or TRBV12-4 with TRBJ1-3; 7 nucleotides align to TRBD1. The CDR3 sequence is 15 residues long. Germline trimming cut 6 bases from V and 2 bases from J; bases unmatched to any gene: 7. The CDR3 protein is CASRYRGTTGNTIYF. The CDR3 DNA follows: TGTGCCAGCAGATACAGGGGAACAACTGGAAACACCATATATTTT.

This clonotype was detected many times. The rearrangement joins TRBV4-1 to TRBJ2-6; 8 bases fit TRBD2. The germline V gene encodes CDR1 MGHRA and CDR2 YSYEKL. The CDR3 runs to 17 residues. With V trimmed by 4 bases and J by 2 bases, 7 bases remained unmatched. For the CDR3, the DNA is TGCGCCAGCAGCCGAGCGGGAGTTGTTACTGGGGCCAACGTCCTGACTTTC. This sequence encodes CASSRAGVVTGANVLTF.

The sample holds a few counts of this clonotype. The chain combines TRBV3-1 with TRBJ2-5, with D uncertain. V was clipped by 0 bases and J by 5 bases, with 13 bases between them. The CDR3 runs 15 residues. The germline gives CDR1 LGHDT, CDR2 YNNKEL (reference sequence). The CDR3 loop is CASSQDGRSGETQYF. For the CDR3, the DNA is TGTGCCAGCAGCCAAGATGGTCGCTCCGGGGAGACCCAGTACTTC.

The DNA for the CDR3 is TGTGCCAGCAGTTCGCGGGAGAGCAATCAGCCCCAGCATTTT. Residues: CASSSRESNQPQHF. The rearrangement links TRBV6-5 to TRBJ1-5, with no clear D. V lost 4 bases and J lost 1, with 8 bases in between. The CDR3 totals 14 residues. Germline CDR1 MNHEY, CDR2 SVGAGI.

This clonotype came up a few times. V is TRBV20-1 and J is TRBJ2-1; 9 nucleotides match TRBD2. Germline V gene sequence: CDR1 DFQATT, CDR2 SNEGSKA (reference sequence). The CDR3 length is 15 residues. Trimming took 5 bases from V and 7 from J; bases not matched to a gene: 12. CDR3: CSAFGAGGGRNEQFF. CDR3 coding DNA: TGCAGTGCTTTTGGGGCGGGAGGGGGGAGGAATGAGCAGTTCTTC.

CDR3 sequence: CASSYSRQGITEAFF. As DNA, the CDR3 is TGTGCCAGCAGTTACTCGAGACAGGGGATCACTGAAGCTTTCTTT. This rearrangement joins TRBV6-5 to TRBJ1-1, with 8 bases aligning to TRBD1. Trimming cost V 0 bases and J 4 bases; bases outside gene matches: 4. Germline V gives CDR1 MNHEY, CDR2 SVGAGI. This CDR3 contains 15 residues.

This clonotype was found a few times. The chain links TRBV6-2 or TRBV6-3 to TRBJ2-5, with no clear D. V gave up 2 bases and J gave up 5 bases, with 12 bases separating them. The CDR3 is 14 residues long. Germline loops: CDR1 MNHEY, CDR2 SVGEGT. The CDR3 region has the DNA TGTGCCAGCAGTTACGGCTCCGTACGGGAGACCCAGTACTTC. The encoded protein is CASSYGSVRETQYF.

This clonotype has more than one count but fewer than ten. This chain uses TRBV2 with TRBJ2-7; D not resolved. Germline CDR1 reads SNHLY; CDR2 reads FYNNEI. The CDR3 runs 13 residues. V shed 7 bases and J shed 3 bases, with 13 bases lying between them. This chain's CDR3 is CASKGDTLYEQYF. DNA for the CDR3: TGTGCCAGCAAAGGTGACACTCTCTACGAGCAGTACTTC.